The 21 T cell receptor beta chains given below trace back to one sample, sequenced in a study of cytomegalovirus exposure and HLA in healthy donors. In the PCR, 60 Vbeta and 13 Jbeta primers were used. Generated by immunoSEQ multiplex PCR, the TCRdb table keeps only in-frame clones and is missing some. The sample lists over 150,000 clones, 65% to 80% occurring once. The sequencing input was PBMCs. The receptors come from a man aged 40-50 years in good health and CMV-seronegative.

This chain connects TRBV7-9 to TRBJ2-5, with D tentatively TRBD1 (6 bases). This CDR3 has 13 amino acids. Germline V gene data show CDR1 as SEHNR and CDR2 as FQNEAQ (reference sequence). Trimming removed 4 bases at V and 3 bases at J, with 9 bases between. CDR3 bases: TGTGCCAGCAGCTCCCGGACAGAAGAGACCCAGTACTTC. It is translated as CASSSRTEETQYF.

This clone appeared a single time. This sequence joins TRBV10-3 and TRBJ2-5; D not resolved. The closer fit of TRBJ2-7 to the DNA end suggests the J call may be wrong. This CDR3 contains 12 residues. CDR1 is ENHRY and CDR2 is SYGVKD in the germline V gene. This CDR3 is CAISDKSNEQYF. The CDR3, as DNA: TGTGCCATCAGTGATAAAAGTAACGAGCAGTACTTC.

J is TRBJ2-7 and V is TRBV5-6; D ambiguous. V was pared by 0 bases and J by 0 bases, with 7 bases between. From germline, CDR1 is SGHDT and CDR2 YYEEEE. CDR3 length: 14 residues. The CDR3 DNA reads TGTGCCAGCAGCTTGGAACCAGACTCCTACGAGCAGTACTTC. It codes for CASSLEPDSYEQYF.

This rearrangement joins TRBV6-6 to TRBJ1-2; 8 bases align to TRBD1. The V segment lost 10 bases and the J segment 2 bases; nucleotides outside the gene matches: 9. CDR1 is MNHNY, CDR2 SVGAGI, per germline (reference sequence). The CDR3 runs 14 residues. This chain's CDR3 is CATGTGTSNYGYTF. DNA of the CDR3: TGTGCCACAGGGACAGGAACCTCAAACTATGGCTACACCTTC.

This clone came up a few times. This sequence joins TRBV7-2 and TRBJ2-7; 10 positions agree with TRBD1. The CDR3 is 14 amino acids. V shed 4 bases and J 7 bases; nucleotides not matched to a gene: 7. Germline loops: CDR1 SGHTA, CDR2 FQGNSA. Here the CDR3 reads CASSSRQGAWEQYF. The CDR3 DNA is TGTGCCAGCAGCTCCCGACAGGGGGCGTGGGAGCAGTACTTC.

A remark on this clone: In the same sample, other DNA sequences code for this CDR3. This chain links TRBV27 with TRBJ1-2; tentatively, D is TRBD1 (5 bases). From germline, CDR1 is MNHEY and CDR2 SMNVEV (reference sequence). The CDR3 length is 13 residues. Trimming shortened V by 3 bases and J by 2 bases, and 7 bases separated the two germline ends. CDR3: CASSFGANYGYTF. CDR3 in DNA: TGTGCCAGCAGTTTTGGGGCGAACTATGGCTACACCTTC.

The chain recombines TRBV28 with TRBJ2-2; D ambiguous. There are 12 residues in the CDR3. The ends were cut back, 8 bases at V and 4 bases at J, with 8 bases in the middle. Germline CDR1 reads MDHEN; CDR2 reads SYDVKM. CDR3 sequence (DNA): TGTGCCAGCCTTGTTTCCACCGGGGAGCTGTTTTTT. This sequence encodes CASLVSTGELFF.

The rearrangement joins TRBV6-6 to TRBJ1-2; TRBD1 agrees at 11 bases. The ends lost 0 bases at V and 8 bases at J; junction bases unmatched: 2. The CDR3 sequence is 14 residues long. Germline CDR1 reads MNHNY; CDR2 reads SVGAGI (reference sequence). CDR3 region: CASSYSGQGDGYTF. The CDR3 DNA reads TGTGCCAGCAGTTACTCGGGACAGGGGGACGGCTACACCTTC.

The chain employs TRBV12-5 and TRBJ2-1; D unresolved. V lost 4 bases to trimming and J lost 10 bases, with 8 bases between them. The CDR3 length is 11 residues. Per the germline V gene, CDR1 is LGHNT and CDR2 is FRNRAP. The CDR3 nucleotides are TGTGCTAGTGGTTCAGTCCACGAGCAGTTCTTC. Encoded protein: CASGSVHEQFF.

This clone showed up just a few times. The J gene is TRBJ1-6, the V gene TRBV7-9; 7 bases line up with TRBD1. After removal of 0 bases from V and 8 bases from J, the junction contained 7 bases not matched to a gene. The CDR3 has 16 residues. CDR1 and CDR2 from the germline V gene are SEHNR and FQNEAQ (reference sequence). The CDR3 bases are TGTGCCAGCAGCTTAGCATCAGGGGGTCCTGATTCACCCCTCCACTTT. It specifies CASSLASGGPDSPLHF. Based on the CDR3 plus reference TRBV7-9 and TRBJ1-6, the full variable domain is DTGVSQNPRHKITKRGQNVTFRCDPISEHNRLYWYRQTLGQGPEFLTYFQNEAQLEKSRLLSDRFSAERPKGSFSTLEIQRTEQGDSAMYLCASSLASGGPDSPLHFGNGTRLTVT.

This chain links TRBV14 with TRBJ2-7; 7 bases line up with TRBD2. V shed 1 base and J 0 bases; nucleotides not matched to a gene: 9. CDR1 is SGHDN and CDR2 is FVKESK in the germline V gene. The CDR3 covers 17 residues. The CDR3 is CASSQGVASGYSYEQYF. The CDR3 DNA reads as TGTGCCAGCAGCCAAGGGGTCGCTAGCGGCTACTCCTACGAGCAGTACTTC.

The gene calls are TRBV6-5 and TRBJ1-1, with TRBD1 matching over 8 bases. The CDR3 spans 15 residues. Trimming at V came to 2 bases and at J to 5 bases, leaving 7 bases not matched to a gene. Germline V lookup: CDR1 MNHEY, CDR2 SVGAGI. CDR3 sequence (DNA): TGTGCCAGCAGTTACCCCGGACAGGGACGGACTGAAGCTTTCTTT. As protein: CASSYPGQGRTEAFF.

The CDR3 loop reads CASTPRASADTQYF. Here the CDR3 DNA reads TGTGCCAGCACCCCCAGGGCTAGCGCAGATACGCAGTATTTT. The J gene is TRBJ2-3, the V gene TRBV27, with D tentatively TRBD2 (6 bases). The ends were cut back, 7 bases at V and 4 bases at J, with 15 bases in the middle. Germline V gives CDR1 MNHEY, CDR2 SMNVEV (reference sequence). The CDR3 is 14 residues long.

This chain joins TRBV14 and TRBJ1-1; D is undetermined. Per the germline V gene, CDR1 is SGHDN and CDR2 is FVKESK. The CDR3 contains 13 residues. V shed 4 bases and J shed 7 bases, with 13 bases lying between them. The CDR3 DNA reads TGTGCCAGCAGCCCCGGGATGGCGGATGAAGCTTTCTTT. This codes for CASSPGMADEAFF.

The chain combines TRBV15 with TRBJ2-7; possible D gene TRBD1, 7 bases. The V gene lost 3 bases and the J gene lost 2 bases, with 14 bases spanning the gap. Germline V gene lookup returns CDR1 LNHNV and CDR2 YYDKDF (reference sequence). The CDR3 consists of 15 residues. The CDR3 spells CATSSGGRGAYEQYF. The CDR3 region has the DNA TGTGCCACCAGCAGTGGTGGCAGGGGGGCCTACGAGCAGTACTTC.

This chain uses TRBV7-2 with TRBJ2-5; D is perhaps TRBD2 (5 bases). V lost 1 base to trimming and J lost 5 bases, with 14 bases between them. CDR1 is SGHTA, CDR2 FQGNSA, per germline. The length of the CDR3 is 15 residues. The chain's CDR3 is CASSLGRRPGETQYF. For the CDR3, the DNA is TGTGCCAGCAGCTTAGGCAGGAGGCCGGGGGAGACCCAGTACTTC.

The chain has TRBV5-1 and TRBJ2-2; 9 bases fit TRBD2. Germline trimming cut 2 bases from V and 0 bases from J; bases unmatched to any gene: 8. The germline CDR1 and CDR2 sequences are SGHRS and YFSETQ. This CDR3 contains 18 residues. Here the CDR3 DNA reads TGCGCCAGCAGCTTAATTGCGGGGGGGACTGCGAACACCGGGGAGCTGTTTTTT. Its protein is CASSLIAGGTANTGELFF.

The rearrangement links TRBV4-1 to TRBJ1-6, with 10 bases identical to TRBD1. The germline V gene encodes CDR1 MGHRA and CDR2 YSYEKL. The CDR3 contains 17 residues. Germline trimming cut 0 bases from V and 7 bases from J; bases unmatched to any gene: 6. CDR3 protein: CASSQDRGQGRNSPLHF. The DNA for the CDR3 is TGCGCCAGCAGCCAAGATCGGGGACAGGGGCGAAATTCACCCCTCCACTTT.

This clone appeared once. The chain is built from TRBV29-1 and TRBJ2-5, with D possibly matching TRBD2 (6 bases). The CDR3 runs to 12 residues. The V gene lost 4 bases and the J gene lost 5 bases, with 11 bases spanning the gap. Per germline, CDR1 SQVTM and CDR2 ANQGSEA. CDR3 sequence (DNA): TGCAGCGTTGTGCGGGGCACGGAGACCCAGTACTTC. Protein product: CSVVRGTETQYF.

J is TRBJ1-1 and V is TRBV15; D is possibly TRBD1 (5 bases). CDR1 LNHNV and CDR2 YYDKDF come from the germline V gene (reference sequence). The CDR3 loop spans 15 amino acids. The V and J ends lost 4 bases and 0 bases respectively, with 12 bases between them. The CDR3 sequence is CATSTRQLMNTEAFF. The CDR3 DNA is TGTGCCACCAGCACCCGACAGCTTATGAACACTGAAGCTTTCTTT. Together with reference TRBV15 and TRBJ1-1, the CDR3 gives the full variable domain: DAMVIQNPRYQVTQFGKPVTLSCSQTLNHNVMYWYQQKSSQAPKLLFHYYDKDFNNEADTPDNFQSRRPNTSFCFLDIRSPGLGDTAMYLCATSTRQLMNTEAFFGQGTRLTVV.

This chain uses TRBV28 with TRBJ2-5; TRBD1 might be the D (6 bases). The CDR3 loop spans 11 amino acids. The V gene lost 3 bases and the J gene lost 7 bases, with 6 bases spanning the gap. Germline V gene lookup returns CDR1 MDHEN and CDR2 SYDVKM. CDR3 nucleotides: TGTGCCAGCAGTTTCAGGGGGACCCAGTACTTC. It is translated as CASSFRGTQYF.